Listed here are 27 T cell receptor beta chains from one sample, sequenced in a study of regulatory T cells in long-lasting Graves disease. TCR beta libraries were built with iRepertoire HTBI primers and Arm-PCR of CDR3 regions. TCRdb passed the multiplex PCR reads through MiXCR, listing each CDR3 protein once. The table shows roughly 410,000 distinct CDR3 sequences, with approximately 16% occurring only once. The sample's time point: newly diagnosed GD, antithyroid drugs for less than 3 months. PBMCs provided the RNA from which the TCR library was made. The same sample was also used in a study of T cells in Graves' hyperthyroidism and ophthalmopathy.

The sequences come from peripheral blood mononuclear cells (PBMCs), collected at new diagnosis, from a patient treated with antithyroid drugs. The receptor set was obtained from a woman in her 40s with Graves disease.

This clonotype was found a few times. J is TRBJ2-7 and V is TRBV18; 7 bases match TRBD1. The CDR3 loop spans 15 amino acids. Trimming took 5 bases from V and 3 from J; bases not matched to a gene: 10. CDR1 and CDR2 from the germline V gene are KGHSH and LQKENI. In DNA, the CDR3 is TGTGCCAGCTCAGTTACTCCGGGACAGCACTACGAGCAGTACTTC. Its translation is CASSVTPGQHYEQYF.

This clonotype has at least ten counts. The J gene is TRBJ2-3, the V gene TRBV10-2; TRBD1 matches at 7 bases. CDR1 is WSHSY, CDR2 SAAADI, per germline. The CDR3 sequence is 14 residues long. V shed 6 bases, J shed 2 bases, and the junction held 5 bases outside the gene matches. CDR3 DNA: TGCGCCAGCAGACCCGGGACAGTCACAGATACGCAGTATTTT. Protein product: CASRPGTVTDTQYF.

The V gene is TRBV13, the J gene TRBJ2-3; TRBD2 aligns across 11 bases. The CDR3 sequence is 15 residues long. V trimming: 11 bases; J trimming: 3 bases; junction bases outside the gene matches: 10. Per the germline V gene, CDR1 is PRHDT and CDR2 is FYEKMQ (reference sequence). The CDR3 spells CAWSVSGRVTDTQYF. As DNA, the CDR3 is TGTGCCTGGAGTGTTAGCGGGAGGGTTACAGATACGCAGTATTTT. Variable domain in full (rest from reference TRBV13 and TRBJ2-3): AAGVIQSPRHLIKEKRETATLKCYPIPRHDTVYWYQQGPGQDPQFLISFYEKMQSDKGSIPDRFSAQQFSDYHSELNMSSLELGDSALYFCAWSVSGRVTDTQYFGPGTRLTVL.

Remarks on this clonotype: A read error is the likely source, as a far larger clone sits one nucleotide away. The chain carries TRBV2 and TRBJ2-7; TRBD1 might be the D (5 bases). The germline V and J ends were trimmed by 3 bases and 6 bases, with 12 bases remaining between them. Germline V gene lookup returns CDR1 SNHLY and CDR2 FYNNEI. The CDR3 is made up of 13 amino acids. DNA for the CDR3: TGTGCCAGCAGTGAGGTAGGGGATGGCGAGCAGTACTTC. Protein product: CASSEVGDGEQYF.

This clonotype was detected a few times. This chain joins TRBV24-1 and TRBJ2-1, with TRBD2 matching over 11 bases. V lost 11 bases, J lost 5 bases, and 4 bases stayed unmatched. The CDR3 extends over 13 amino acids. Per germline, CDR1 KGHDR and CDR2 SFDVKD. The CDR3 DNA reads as TGTGCCATCGGGACTAGCGGAAACAATGAGCAGTTCTTC. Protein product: CAIGTSGNNEQFF.

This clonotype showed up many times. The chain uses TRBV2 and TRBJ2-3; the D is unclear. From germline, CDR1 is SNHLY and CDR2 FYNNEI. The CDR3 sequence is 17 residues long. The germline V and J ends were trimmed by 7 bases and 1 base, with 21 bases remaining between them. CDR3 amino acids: CASKDWGTARGTDTQYF. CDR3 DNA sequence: TGTGCCAGCAAAGATTGGGGTACAGCCCGGGGCACAGATACGCAGTATTTT.

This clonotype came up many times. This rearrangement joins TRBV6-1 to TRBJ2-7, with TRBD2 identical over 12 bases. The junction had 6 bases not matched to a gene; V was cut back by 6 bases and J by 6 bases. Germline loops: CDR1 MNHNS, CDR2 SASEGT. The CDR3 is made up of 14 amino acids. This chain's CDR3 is CASRPGLAGREQYF. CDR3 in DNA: TGTGCCAGCAGGCCCGGACTAGCGGGACGCGAGCAGTACTTC.

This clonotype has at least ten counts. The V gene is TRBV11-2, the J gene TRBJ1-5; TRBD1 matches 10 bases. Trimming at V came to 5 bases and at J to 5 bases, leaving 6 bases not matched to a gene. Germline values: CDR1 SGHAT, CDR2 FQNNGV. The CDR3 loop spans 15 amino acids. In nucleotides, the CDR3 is TGTGCCAGCAGCCCGACAGGGGGCTACGATCAGCCCCAGCATTTT. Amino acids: CASSPTGGYDQPQHF. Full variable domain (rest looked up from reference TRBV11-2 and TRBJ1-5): EAGVAQSPRYKIIEKRQSVAFWCNPISGHATLYWYQQILGQGPKLLIQFQNNGVVDDSQLPKDRFSAERLKGVDSTLKIQPAKLEDSAVYLCASSPTGGYDQPQHFGDGTRLSIL.

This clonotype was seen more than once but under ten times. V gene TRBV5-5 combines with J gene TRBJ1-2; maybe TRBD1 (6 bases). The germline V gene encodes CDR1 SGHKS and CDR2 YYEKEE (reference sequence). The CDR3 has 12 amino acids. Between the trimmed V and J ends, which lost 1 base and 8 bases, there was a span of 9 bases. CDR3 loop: CASSLKDRGYTF. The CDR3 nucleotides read TGTGCCAGCAGCTTGAAAGACAGGGGCTACACCTTC.

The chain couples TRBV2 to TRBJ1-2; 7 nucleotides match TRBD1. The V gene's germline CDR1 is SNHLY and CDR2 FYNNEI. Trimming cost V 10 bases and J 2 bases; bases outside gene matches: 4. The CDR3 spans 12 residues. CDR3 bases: TGTGCCACTCAGACAGGGAACTATGGCTACACCTTC. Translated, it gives CATQTGNYGYTF.

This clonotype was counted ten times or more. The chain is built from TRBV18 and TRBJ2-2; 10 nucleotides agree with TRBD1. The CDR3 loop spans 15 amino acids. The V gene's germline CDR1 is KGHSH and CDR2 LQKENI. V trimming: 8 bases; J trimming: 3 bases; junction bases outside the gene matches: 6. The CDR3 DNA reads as TGTGCCAGCAGTTCGGACAGGGGGGACACCGGGGAGCTGTTTTTT. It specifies CASSSDRGDTGELFF.

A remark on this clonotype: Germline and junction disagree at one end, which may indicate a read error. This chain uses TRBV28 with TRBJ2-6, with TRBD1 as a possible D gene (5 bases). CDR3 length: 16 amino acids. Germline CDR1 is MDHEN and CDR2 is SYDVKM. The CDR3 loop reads CASSLPGPSGVNVLTF. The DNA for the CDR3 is TGTGCCAGCAGTTTACCAGGGCCCTCTGGGGTCAACGTCCTGACTTTC.

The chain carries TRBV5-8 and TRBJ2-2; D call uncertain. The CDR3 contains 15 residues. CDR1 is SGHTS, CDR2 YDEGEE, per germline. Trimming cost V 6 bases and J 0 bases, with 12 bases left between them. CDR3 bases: TGTGCCAGCACCATCACCCCCTCGAACACCGGGGAGCTGTTTTTT. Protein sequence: CASTITPSNTGELFF.

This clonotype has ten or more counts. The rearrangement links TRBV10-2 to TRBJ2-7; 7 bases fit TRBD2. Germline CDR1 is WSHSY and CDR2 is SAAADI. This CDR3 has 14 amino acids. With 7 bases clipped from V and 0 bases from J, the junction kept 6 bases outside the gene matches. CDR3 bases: TGCGCCAGCAAGGAAGGCGGGAGCTCCTACGAGCAGTACTTC. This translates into CASKEGGSSYEQYF.

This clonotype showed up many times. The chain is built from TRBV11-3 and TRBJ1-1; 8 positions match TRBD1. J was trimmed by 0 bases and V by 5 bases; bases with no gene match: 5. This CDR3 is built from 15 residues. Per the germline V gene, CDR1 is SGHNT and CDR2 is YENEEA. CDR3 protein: CASSPRQGLNTEAFF. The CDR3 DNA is TGTGCCAGCAGCCCCCGACAGGGGCTGAACACTGAAGCTTTCTTT.

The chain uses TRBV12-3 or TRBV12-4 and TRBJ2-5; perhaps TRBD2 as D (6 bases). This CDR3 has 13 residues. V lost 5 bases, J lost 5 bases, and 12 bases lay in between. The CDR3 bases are TGTGCCAGCAGTGCGACTAGTTGGGAGACCCAGTACTTC. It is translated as CASSATSWETQYF.

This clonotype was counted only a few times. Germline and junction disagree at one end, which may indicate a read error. This CDR3 is CASSSGGFGQPRHF. CDR3 DNA: TGTGCCAGTAGTTCAGGGGGTTTCGGGCAGCCCCGGCATTTT. The chain couples TRBV19 to TRBJ1-5, with 7 bases fitting TRBD1. The CDR3 totals 14 residues. From germline, CDR1 is LNHDA and CDR2 SQIVND (reference sequence).

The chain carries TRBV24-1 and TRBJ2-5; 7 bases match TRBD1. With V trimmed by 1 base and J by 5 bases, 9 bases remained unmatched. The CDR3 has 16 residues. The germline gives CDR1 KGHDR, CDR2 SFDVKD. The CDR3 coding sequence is TGTGCCACCAGTGATTTTAAGGCAGGGGGTGTGGAGACCCAGTACTTC. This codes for CATSDFKAGGVETQYF.

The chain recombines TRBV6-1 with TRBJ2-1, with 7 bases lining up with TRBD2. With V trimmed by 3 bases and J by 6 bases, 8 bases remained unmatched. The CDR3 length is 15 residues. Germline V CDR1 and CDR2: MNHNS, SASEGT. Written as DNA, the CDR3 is TGTGCCAGCAGTGAGGGGCGGGAGATTCCCAATGAGCAGTTCTTC. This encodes CASSEGREIPNEQFF.

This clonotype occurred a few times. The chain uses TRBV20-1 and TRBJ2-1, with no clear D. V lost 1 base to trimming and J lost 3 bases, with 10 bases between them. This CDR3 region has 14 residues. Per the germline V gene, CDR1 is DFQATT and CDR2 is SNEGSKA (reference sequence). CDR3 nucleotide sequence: TGCAGTGCTAGAGCGCCCTTACACTACAATGAGCAGTTCTTC. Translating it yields CSARAPLHYNEQFF.

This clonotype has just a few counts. The CDR3 DNA is TGTGCCAGCAGCTTAAATCCCGACCGTGGCTACACCTTC. The encoded protein is CASSLNPDRGYTF. The genes are TRBV7-9 and TRBJ1-2, with unresolved D. Germline V CDR1 and CDR2: SEHNR, FQNEAQ (reference sequence). Trimming pared 2 bases from V and 7 bases from J, leaving 11 bases between. This CDR3 contains 13 residues.

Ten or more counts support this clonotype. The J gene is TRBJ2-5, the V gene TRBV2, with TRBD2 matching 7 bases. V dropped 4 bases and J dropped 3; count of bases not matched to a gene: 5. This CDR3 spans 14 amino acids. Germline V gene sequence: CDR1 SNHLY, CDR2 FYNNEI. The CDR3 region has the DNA TGTGCCAGCAGTGCGACGGGAGGTAAAGAGACCCAGTACTTC. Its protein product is CASSATGGKETQYF.

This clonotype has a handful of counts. CDR3 amino acids: CASRDTYNSYEQYF. CDR3 coding DNA: TGTGCCAGCCGGGACACCTATAACTCCTACGAGCAGTACTTC. The V gene is TRBV19, the J gene TRBJ2-7; a weak D match, TRBD1 (6 bases). V lost 9 bases and J lost 0, with 15 bases in between. The CDR3 is made up of 14 amino acids. The germline V gene encodes CDR1 LNHDA and CDR2 SQIVND (reference sequence).

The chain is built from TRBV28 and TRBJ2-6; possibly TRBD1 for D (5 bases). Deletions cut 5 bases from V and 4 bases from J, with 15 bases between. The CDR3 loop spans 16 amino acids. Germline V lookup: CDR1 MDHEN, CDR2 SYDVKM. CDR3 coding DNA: TGTGCCAGCAGTAAATATCAGGGTGCCGGGGCCAACGTCCTGACTTTC. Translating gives CASSKYQGAGANVLTF.

The CDR3 sequence: CASSKTVQEGETQYF. CDR3 coding DNA: TGTGCCAGCAGCAAGACGGTCCAGGAAGGGGAGACCCAGTACTTC. The chain employs TRBV3-1 and TRBJ2-5, with D unresolved. The CDR3 runs to 15 residues. The V gene's germline CDR1 is LGHDT and CDR2 YNNKEL (reference sequence). Trimming shortened V by 5 bases and J by 5 bases, and 18 bases separated the two germline ends.

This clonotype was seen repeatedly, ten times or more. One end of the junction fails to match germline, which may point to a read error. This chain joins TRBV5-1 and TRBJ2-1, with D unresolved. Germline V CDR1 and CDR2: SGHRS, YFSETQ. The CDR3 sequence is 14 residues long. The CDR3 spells CASSLDGPYNEQFF. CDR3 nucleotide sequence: TGTGCCAGCTCCCTTGACGGTCCCTACAATGAGCAGTTCTTC.

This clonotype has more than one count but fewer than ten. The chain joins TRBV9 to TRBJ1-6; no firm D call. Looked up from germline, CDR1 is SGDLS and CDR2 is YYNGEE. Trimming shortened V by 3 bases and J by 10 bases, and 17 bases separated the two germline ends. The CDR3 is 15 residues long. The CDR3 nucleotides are TGTGCCAGCAGCGCAATGGATGACATGTCCTCACCCCTCCACTTT. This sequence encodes CASSAMDDMSSPLHF.